This T cell receptor (beta chain) stems from a study of blood T cell repertoires in COVID-19. Authors' analysis steps: Amplification from reference gene primers served as the basis for estimated nucleated cell counts. Libraries were prepared by immunoSEQ multiplex PCR; TCRdb keeps only in-frame clonotypes and omits some of them. D and trimming were read from the DNA, whereas the V and J calls and clone size are those reported in that table. The repertoire has 300,000 to 400,000 clones, less than 90% of them found once; the top ten carry less than 9%. About this clone itself: This sample also contains other DNA sequences that code for the same CDR3.

Germline CDR1 and CDR2: KGHSH and LQKENI. CDR3 length equals 15 residues. Germline trimming cut 6 bases from V and 0 bases from J; bases unmatched to any gene: 4. In Seattle, patients joined the study during active infection and were tracked longitudinally. This chain connects TRBV18 to TRBJ2-2; 7 bases match TRBD1. Sequences were obtained from peripheral blood. The clonotype comes from a woman aged 60-70 years with COVID-19, enrolled during active disease. The CDR3 protein is CASSRQGSNTGELFF. The CDR3 nucleotides are TGTGCCAGCTCTCGACAGGGCTCGAACACCGGGGAGCTGTTTTTT. Filled out from reference TRBV18 and TRBJ2-2, the complete variable domain reads NAGVMQNPRHLVRRRGQEARLRCSPMKGHSHVYWYRQLPEEGLKFMVYLQKENIIDESGMPKERFSAEFPKEGPSILRIQQVVRGDSAAYFCASSRQGSNTGELFFGEGSRLTVL.